This T cell receptor beta chain was obtained from a study of blood T cell repertoires in COVID-19. Per the original data handling: Estimates of nucleated cell counts were drawn from the amplification of reference gene primers. Here immunoSEQ multiplex PCR was the method, and the copy in TCRdb shows in-frame clones only, minus some. V and J calls and clone size come straight from that table; D and trimming were deduced from the DNA. In the table there are over 100,000 clones, around 80% of which are singletons. In germline, CDR1 is SGHRS, CDR2 YFSETQ. This CDR3 comprises 13 residues. The germline V and J ends were trimmed by 0 bases and 7 bases, with 10 bases remaining between them.

This clonotype was obtained from a man in his 60s with active or convalescent COVID-19. Sequencing used peripheral blood. The gene calls are TRBV5-1 and TRBJ1-1; no firm D call. The CDR3, as DNA: TGCGCCAGCAGCTTGGTACCAGAGGGTGAAGCTTTCTTT. As protein: CASSLVPEGEAFF. The variable domain in full, completed from reference TRBV5-1 and TRBJ1-1, reads KAGVTQTPRYLIKTRGQQVTLSCSPISGHRSVSWYQQTPGQGLQFLFEYFSETQRNKGNFPGRFSGRQFSNSRSEMNVSTLELGDSALYLCASSLVPEGEAFFGQGTRLTVV.